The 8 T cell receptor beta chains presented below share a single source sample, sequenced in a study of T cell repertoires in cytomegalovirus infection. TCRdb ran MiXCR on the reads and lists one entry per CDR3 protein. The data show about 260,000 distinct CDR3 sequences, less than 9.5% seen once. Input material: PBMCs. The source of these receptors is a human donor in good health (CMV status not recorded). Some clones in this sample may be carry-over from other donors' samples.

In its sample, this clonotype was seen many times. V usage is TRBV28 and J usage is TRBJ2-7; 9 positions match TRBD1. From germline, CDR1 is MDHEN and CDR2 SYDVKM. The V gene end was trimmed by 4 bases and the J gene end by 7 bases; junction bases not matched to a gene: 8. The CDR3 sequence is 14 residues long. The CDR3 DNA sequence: TGTGCCAGCAGTTCCGGGACAGGGATGGAAGAGCAGTACTTC. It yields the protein CASSSGTGMEEQYF. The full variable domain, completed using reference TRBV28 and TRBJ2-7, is DVKVTQSSRYLVKRTGEKVFLECVQDMDHENMFWYRQDPGLGLRLIYFSYDVKMKEKGDIPEGYSVSREKKERFSLILESASTNQTSMYLCASSSGTGMEEQYFGPGTRLTVT.

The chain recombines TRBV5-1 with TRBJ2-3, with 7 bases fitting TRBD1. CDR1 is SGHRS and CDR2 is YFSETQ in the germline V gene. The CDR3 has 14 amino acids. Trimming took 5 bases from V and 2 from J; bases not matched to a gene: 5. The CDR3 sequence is CASRRDSNTDTQYF. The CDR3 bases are TGCGCCAGCAGACGGGACAGCAACACAGATACGCAGTATTTT. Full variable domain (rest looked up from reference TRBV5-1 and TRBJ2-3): KAGVTQTPRYLIKTRGQQVTLSCSPISGHRSVSWYQQTPGQGLQFLFEYFSETQRNKGNFPGRFSGRQFSNSRSEMNVSTLELGDSALYLCASRRDSNTDTQYFGPGTRLTVL.

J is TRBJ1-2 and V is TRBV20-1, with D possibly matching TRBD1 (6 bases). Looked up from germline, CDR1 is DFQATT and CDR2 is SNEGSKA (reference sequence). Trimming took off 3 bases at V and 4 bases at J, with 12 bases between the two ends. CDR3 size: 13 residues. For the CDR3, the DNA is TGCAGTGCTAGCCGGACAGATACCTATGGCTACACCTTC. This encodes CSASRTDTYGYTF.

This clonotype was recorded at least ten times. The CDR3 is CASSHLGGQETQYF. Here the CDR3 DNA reads TGTGCCAGCAGCCACCTCGGCGGCCAAGAGACCCAGTACTTC. The rearrangement links TRBV7-2 to TRBJ2-5; D call uncertain. The CDR3 runs to 14 residues. The germline V gene has CDR1 SGHTA and CDR2 FQGNSA. Trimming cost V 5 bases and J 1 base, with 11 bases left between them.

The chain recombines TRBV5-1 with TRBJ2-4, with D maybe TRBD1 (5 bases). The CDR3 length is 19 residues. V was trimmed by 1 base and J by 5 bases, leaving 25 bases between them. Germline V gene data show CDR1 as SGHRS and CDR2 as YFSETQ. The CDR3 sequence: CASSLILGAGRAGENIQYF. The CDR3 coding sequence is TGCGCCAGCAGCTTGATTTTAGGGGCCGGCAGGGCTGGGGAAAACATTCAGTACTTC.

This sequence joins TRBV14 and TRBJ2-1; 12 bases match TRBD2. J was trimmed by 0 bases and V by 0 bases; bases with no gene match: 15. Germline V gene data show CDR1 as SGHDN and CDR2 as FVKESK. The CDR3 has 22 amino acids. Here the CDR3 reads CASSQDPSGREWKVSSYNEQFF. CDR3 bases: TGTGCCAGCAGCCAAGATCCTAGCGGGAGGGAGTGGAAGGTGAGCTCCTACAATGAGCAGTTCTTC. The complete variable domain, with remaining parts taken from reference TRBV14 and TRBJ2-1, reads EAGVTQFPSHSVIEKGQTVTLRCDPISGHDNLYWYRRVMGKEIKFLLHFVKESKQDESGMPNNRFLAERTGGTYSTLKVQPAELEDSGVYFCASSQDPSGREWKVSSYNEQFFGPGTRLTVL.

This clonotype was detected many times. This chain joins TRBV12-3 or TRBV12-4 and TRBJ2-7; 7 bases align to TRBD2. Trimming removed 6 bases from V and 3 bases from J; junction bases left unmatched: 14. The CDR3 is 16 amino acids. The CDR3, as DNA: TGTGCCAGCAGCCCCCTCCTAGCGGATGTCCTCTACGAGCAGTACTTC. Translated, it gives CASSPLLADVLYEQYF.

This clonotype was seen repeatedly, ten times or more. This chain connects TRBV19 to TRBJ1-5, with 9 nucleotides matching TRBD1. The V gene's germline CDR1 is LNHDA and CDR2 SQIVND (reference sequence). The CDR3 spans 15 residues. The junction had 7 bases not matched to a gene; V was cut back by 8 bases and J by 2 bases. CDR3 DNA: TGTGCCAGTTCACCCAGACAGGGGGGCAATCAGCCCCAGCATTTT. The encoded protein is CASSPRQGGNQPQHF. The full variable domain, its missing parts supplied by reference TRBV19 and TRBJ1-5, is DGGITQSPKYLFRKEGQNVTLSCEQNLNHDAMYWYRQDPGQGLRLIYYSQIVNDFQKGDIAEGYSVSREKKESFPLTVTSAQKNPTAFYLCASSPRQGGNQPQHFGDGTRLSIL.